This T cell receptor (beta chain) was documented in a study of control samples from healthy donors and cancer patients. The method was immunoSEQ multiplex PCR; TCRdb's version includes in-frame clones alone and lacks a portion of them. Here the sample spans tens of thousands of clones, approximately 80% being singletons. Looked up from germline, CDR1 is SGHAT and CDR2 is FQNNGV. V was clipped by 1 base and J by 6 bases, with 15 bases between them. The CDR3 runs 15 residues. The rearrangement joins TRBV11-2 to TRBJ1-2; no clear D. This sequence originates from a man aged 30 to 39 in good health. Input material: blood. This CDR3 reads CASSLVPSRSDGYTF. The CDR3 bases are TGTGCCAGCAGCTTAGTCCCCTCGAGGAGCGATGGCTACACCTTC. Full variable domain (rest looked up from reference TRBV11-2 and TRBJ1-2): EAGVAQSPRYKIIEKRQSVAFWCNPISGHATLYWYQQILGQGPKLLIQFQNNGVVDDSQLPKDRFSAERLKGVDSTLKIQPAKLEDSAVYLCASSLVPSRSDGYTFGSGTRLTVV.